Below are 21 T cell receptor beta chains sequenced from a single sample in a study of OX40 agonist ivuxolimab in advanced cancers. The library was prepared using the immunoSEQ multiplex PCR assay. Imported from immuneACCESS, the table was reduced by TCRdb to in-frame sequences with V and J called. These copies leave out some clones; in studies compared against another copy, an unresolved V gene accounts for under half, and the cause of the remainder is not known. This sample comprises tens of thousands of clones, roughly 86% of them detected only once. The biggest ten clones account for about a third of the sample. Sequencing used CD4+ or CD8+ T cells sorted from blood, obtained in a trial of the OX40 agonist ivuxolimab. The receptors shown here come from an adult with an advanced solid tumor such as melanoma, head and neck, liver or kidney cancer.

This CDR3 reads CASSPRRTLGTNEKLFF. In DNA, the CDR3 is TGTGCCAGCAGCCCTCGGCGGACTTTAGGCACTAATGAAAAACTGTTTTTT. V is TRBV9 and J is TRBJ1-4, with D unclear. V was pared by 4 bases and J by 2 bases, with 18 bases between. The CDR3 is 17 amino acids. CDR1 and CDR2 from the germline V gene are SGDLS and YYNGEE.

The count of this clone is one. The chain couples TRBV4-1 to TRBJ1-3; D not resolved. The CDR3 contains 14 residues. V lost 0 bases, J lost 0 bases, and 3 bases lay in between. Looked up from germline, CDR1 is MGHRA and CDR2 is YSYEKL. CDR3 amino acids: CASSQEISGNTIYF. DNA for the CDR3: TGCGCCAGCAGCCAAGAGATCTCTGGAAACACCATATATTTT.

This rearrangement joins TRBV28 to TRBJ1-1, with D unresolved. Germline CDR1 reads MDHEN; CDR2 reads SYDVKM. The V gene lost 6 bases and the J gene lost 5 bases, with 10 bases spanning the gap. The CDR3 consists of 12 residues. CDR3 sequence (DNA): TGTGCCAGCAGCCTGGCTGGAACTGAAGCTTTCTTT. Encoded protein: CASSLAGTEAFF.

As DNA, the CDR3 is TGTGCCAGCAGGCGGGCAGGGGGACTGCGGGAGCAGTACTTC. Translating it yields CASRRAGGLREQYF. The chain is built from TRBV11-2 and TRBJ2-7; TRBD1 might be the D (7 bases). V lost 6 bases and J 7 bases, leaving 19 bases between the germline ends. The CDR3 runs to 14 residues. Germline lookup yields CDR1 SGHAT and CDR2 FQNNGV.

This clone was found once. This sequence joins TRBV7-8 and TRBJ2-5; possibly TRBD2 for D (5 bases). V was shortened by 5 bases and J by 4 bases, with 11 bases between the two germline ends. The germline CDR1 and CDR2 sequences are SGHVS and FQNEAQ. This CDR3 is 13 amino acids long. CDR3: CASSGSGGETQYF. CDR3 sequence (DNA): TGTGCCAGCAGCGGGAGCGGAGGAGAGACCCAGTACTTC.

Remarks on this clone: Since the CDR3 does not end with the conserved phenylalanine or tryptophan, this likely comes from a read error. The chain carries TRBV7-9 and TRBJ1-6; 10 bases are shared with TRBD1. This CDR3 is built from 14 residues. V was pared by 5 bases and J by 7 bases, with 2 bases of the junction left unmatched. The germline V gene has CDR1 SEHNR and CDR2 FQNEAQ (reference sequence). The DNA for the CDR3 is TGTGCCAGCAGCCAGGACAGGGGGAATTCACCCCTCCACCTT. Residues: CASSQDRGNSPLHL.

This sequence joins TRBV11-2 and TRBJ2-1, with a tentative D call TRBD1 (5 bases). This CDR3 is 12 amino acids long. Trimming left V 5 bases short and J 10 bases short, with 12 bases between. Germline loops: CDR1 SGHAT, CDR2 FQNNGV. In DNA form, the CDR3 reads TGTGCCAGCAGCCCCCTTAGGACAGAGCAGTTCTTC. Its translation: CASSPLRTEQFF.

This clone was observed a few times. The rearrangement joins TRBV29-1 to TRBJ2-7, with 10 bases matching TRBD1. This CDR3 has 16 residues. V trimming: 4 bases; J trimming: 3 bases; junction bases outside the gene matches: 12. Germline assignment: CDR1 SQVTM and CDR2 ANQGSEA. CDR3 DNA: TGCAGCGTTGTTGTTTGGGACAGGGGCCTGCACTACGAGCAGTACTTC. Translation: CSVVVWDRGLHYEQYF.

This chain links TRBV29-1 with TRBJ2-2, with D possibly TRBD2 on 7 matching bases. This CDR3 has 13 amino acids. The germline V and J ends were trimmed by 5 bases and 3 bases, with 10 bases remaining between them. Germline-derived CDR1 and CDR2 are SQVTM and ANQGSEA. The CDR3 coding sequence is TGCAGCGTTACAGGGAGGGACACCGGGGAGCTGTTTTTT. Translation gives CSVTGRDTGELFF.

This clone was observed a few times. The rearrangement uses TRBV5-1 and TRBJ1-2; maybe TRBD1 (5 bases). CDR1 and CDR2 from the germline V gene are SGHRS and YFSETQ. The germline V and J ends were trimmed by 1 base and 6 bases, with 10 bases remaining between them. The CDR3 contains 13 residues. This CDR3 reads CASSLQGGDGYTF. The CDR3 nucleotides read TGCGCCAGCAGCTTGCAGGGAGGCGATGGCTACACCTTC.

This chain links TRBV11-2 with TRBJ2-7; D perhaps matches TRBD1 (5 bases). The CDR3 runs 14 residues. Germline V gene data show CDR1 as SGHAT and CDR2 as FQNNGV. The V and J ends lost 5 bases and 2 bases respectively, with 13 bases between them. The CDR3 here is CASSDSRATYEQYF. CDR3 DNA sequence: TGTGCCAGCAGCGACAGCAGGGCAACCTACGAGCAGTACTTC.

This chain uses TRBV6-1 with TRBJ2-5; D is unclear. CDR3 length equals 12 residues. The germline V gene has CDR1 MNHNS and CDR2 SASEGT. V gave up 3 bases and J gave up 0 bases, with 2 bases separating them. CDR3 in DNA: TGTGCCAGCAGTGAGTACCAAGAGACCCAGTACTTC. Protein: CASSEYQETQYF.

V gene TRBV5-1 combines with J gene TRBJ1-1, with a weak D call TRBD1 (5 bases). CDR1 is SGHRS and CDR2 is YFSETQ in the germline V gene. The CDR3 loop spans 15 amino acids. V was trimmed by 7 bases and J by 0 bases, leaving 16 bases between them. The CDR3 sequence: CASRPAGTVNTEAFF. The CDR3 DNA reads TGCGCCAGCCGCCCTGCAGGGACGGTGAACACTGAAGCTTTCTTT.

The V call is TRBV2, the J call TRBJ1-2; D is perhaps TRBD1 (6 bases). This CDR3 comprises 12 residues. CDR1 is SNHLY, CDR2 FYNNEI, per germline. The ends were cut back, 5 bases at V and 5 bases at J, with 9 bases in the middle. CDR3 nucleotide sequence: TGTGCCAGCAGTATCGGACAGTATGGCTACACCTTC. Translating it yields CASSIGQYGYTF.

Here the CDR3 reads CASTQGERREQYF. DNA for the CDR3: TGTGCCAGCACTCAAGGGGAGCGGCGCGAGCAGTACTTC. The V gene is TRBV2, the J gene TRBJ2-7; the D gene could be TRBD1 or TRBD2 (5 bases each). Trimming removed 7 bases from V and 6 bases from J, with 16 bases in between. This CDR3 is built from 13 residues. CDR1 SNHLY and CDR2 FYNNEI come from the germline V gene. The full variable domain, with the rest looked up from reference TRBV2 and TRBJ2-7, is EPEVTQTPSHQVTQMGQEVILRCVPISNHLYFYWYRQILGQKVEFLVSFYNNEISEKSEIFDDQFSVERPDGSNFTLKIRSTKLEDSAMYFCASTQGERREQYFGPGTRLTVT.

The chain employs TRBV7-2 and TRBJ2-5; 9 nucleotides agree with TRBD2. V trimming: 4 bases; J trimming: 1 base; junction bases outside the gene matches: 7. The CDR3 length is 16 residues. Germline assignment: CDR1 SGHTA and CDR2 FQGNSA. CDR3 DNA: TGTGCCAGCAGCTCCTCTGCGGGAGGGGGCCAAGAGACCCAGTACTTC. Translated, it gives CASSSSAGGGQETQYF.

The genes are TRBV28 and TRBJ2-5, with a weak D call TRBD1 (6 bases). Germline V gene lookup returns CDR1 MDHEN and CDR2 SYDVKM. The CDR3 has 13 residues. Between the trimmed V and J ends, which lost 5 bases and 4 bases, there was a span of 11 bases. The CDR3 spells CASSTPGVETQYF. CDR3 DNA sequence: TGTGCCAGCAGTACCCCAGGGGTAGAGACCCAGTACTTC.

The rearrangement uses TRBV4-1 and TRBJ2-3; D remains ambiguous. The CDR3 consists of 14 residues. Germline CDR1 is MGHRA and CDR2 is YSYEKL. Deletions cut 1 base from V and 2 bases from J, with 7 bases between. CDR3: CASSQAVTTDTQYF. The CDR3 DNA is TGCGCCAGCAGCCAAGCGGTTACCACAGATACGCAGTATTTT.

The CDR3 loop is CASQKGGFGNSPLHF. Written as DNA, the CDR3 is TGTGCCAGCCAGAAGGGTGGTTTTGGGAATTCACCCCTCCACTTT. This chain joins TRBV6-1 and TRBJ1-6; D call uncertain. The V gene lost 8 bases and the J gene lost 7 bases, with 18 bases spanning the gap. Per the germline V gene, CDR1 is MNHNS and CDR2 is SASEGT. This CDR3 has 15 amino acids.

V is TRBV2 and J is TRBJ1-1; 7 nucleotides align to TRBD1. The V gene end was trimmed by 5 bases and the J gene end by 1 base; junction bases not matched to a gene: 7. Germline CDR1 SNHLY, CDR2 FYNNEI. This CDR3 has 15 amino acids. The CDR3 protein is CASSRRGTENTEAFF. Here the CDR3 DNA reads TGTGCCAGCAGTCGAAGGGGGACAGAGAACACTGAAGCTTTCTTT.

J is TRBJ2-7 and V is TRBV12-5; D possibly corresponds to TRBD2 (6 bases). CDR1 and CDR2 (germline): LGHNT, FRNRAP. The CDR3 consists of 13 residues. V dropped 7 bases and J dropped 1 base, with 11 bases sitting between them. The chain's CDR3 is CASAMGLSYEQYF. The CDR3 region has the DNA TGTGCTAGTGCTATGGGACTGTCCTACGAGCAGTACTTC. Full variable domain (remainder filled in from reference TRBV12-5 and TRBJ2-7): DARVTQTPRHKVTEMGQEVTMRCQPILGHNTVFWYRQTMMQGLELLAYFRNRAPLDDSGMPKDRFSAEMPDATLATLKIQPSEPRDSAVYFCASAMGLSYEQYFGPGTRLTVT.